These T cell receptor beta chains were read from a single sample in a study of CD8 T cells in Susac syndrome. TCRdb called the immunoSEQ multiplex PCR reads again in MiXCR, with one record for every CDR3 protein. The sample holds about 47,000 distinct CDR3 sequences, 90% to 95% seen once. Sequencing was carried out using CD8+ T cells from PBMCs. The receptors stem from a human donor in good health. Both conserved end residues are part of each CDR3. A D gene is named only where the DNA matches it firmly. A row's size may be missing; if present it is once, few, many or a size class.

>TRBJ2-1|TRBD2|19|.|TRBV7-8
CASSLGLAGTIAVYNEQFF
TGTGCCAGCAGCTTAGGGCTAGCGGGAACAATTGCCGTCTACAATGAGCAGTTCTTC
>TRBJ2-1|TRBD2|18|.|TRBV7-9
CASSPSQAGTSGYNEQFF
TGTGCCAGCTCCCCGAGCCAGGCCGGGACTAGCGGCTACAATGAGCAGTTCTTC
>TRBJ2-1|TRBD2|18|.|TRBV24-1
CATSDSTSSGTSYNEQFF
TGTGCCACCAGTGATTCGACCTCTAGCGGTACGTCCTACAATGAGCAGTTCTTC
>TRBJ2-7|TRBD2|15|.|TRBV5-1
CASSFWLAGSYEQYF
TGCGCCAGCAGCTTTTGGCTAGCGGGATCCTACGAGCAGTACTTC
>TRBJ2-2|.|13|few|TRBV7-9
CASSLGRTGELFF
TGTGCCAGCAGCCTCGGACGGACCGGGGAGCTGTTTTTT
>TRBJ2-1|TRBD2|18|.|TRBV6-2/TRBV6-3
CASSSGTSGTSSYNEQFF
TGTGCCAGCAGTTCCGGGACTAGCGGAACGAGCTCCTACAATGAGCAGTTCTTC
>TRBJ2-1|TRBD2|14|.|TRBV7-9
CASSGRGGYNEQFF
TGTGCCAGCAGCGGGAGGGGTGGGTACAATGAGCAGTTCTTC
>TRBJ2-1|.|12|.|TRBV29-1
CSVEEGGYEQFF
TGCAGCGTTGAAGAGGGTGGGTATGAGCAGTTCTTC
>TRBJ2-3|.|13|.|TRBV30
CAWSPWVADTQYF
TGTGCCTGGAGTCCCTGGGTGGCAGATACGCAGTATTTT
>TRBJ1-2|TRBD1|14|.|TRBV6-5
CASSETGGGSGYTF
TGTGCCAGCAGTGAAACAGGGGGCGGCTCTGGCTACACCTTC
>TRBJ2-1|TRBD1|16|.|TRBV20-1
CSASDPGQGDGSEQFF
TGCAGTGCTAGCGACCCGGGACAGGGAGACGGGAGTGAGCAGTTCTTC
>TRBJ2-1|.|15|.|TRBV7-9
CASSLVAGSYNEQFF
TGTGCCAGCAGCTTAGTGGCGGGCTCCTACAATGAGCAGTTCTTC
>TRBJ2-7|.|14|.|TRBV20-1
CSARDRSSGYEQYF
TGCAGTGCTAGAGATCGGAGTAGTGGCTACGAGCAGTACTTC
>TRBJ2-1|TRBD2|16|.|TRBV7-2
CASSYRLAGPYNEQFF
TGTGCCAGCAGCTACCGACTAGCGGGGCCCTACAATGAGCAGTTCTTC
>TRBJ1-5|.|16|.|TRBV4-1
CASSPRDGDLNQPQHF
TGCGCCAGCAGCCCCCGGGACGGGGATCTCAATCAGCCCCAGCATTTT
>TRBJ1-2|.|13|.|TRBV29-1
CSVTGKEDEGYTF
TGCAGCGTTACCGGGAAAGAAGACGAGGGCTACACCTTC
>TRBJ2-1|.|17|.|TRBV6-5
CASSYSRTSGDYNEQFF
TGTGCCAGCAGTTACTCGAGGACCAGCGGAGACTACAATGAGCAGTTCTTC
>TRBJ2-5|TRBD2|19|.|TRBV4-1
CASSETSLRLAGPRGTQYF
TGCGCCAGCAGCGAGACCTCTCTCAGGCTAGCGGGCCCGCGAGGGACCCAGTACTTC
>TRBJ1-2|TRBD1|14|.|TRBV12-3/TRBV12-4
CASNDRGNPYGYTF
TGTGCCAGCAATGACAGGGGGAATCCTTATGGCTACACCTTC
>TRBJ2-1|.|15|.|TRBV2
CASSEFSSTYNEQFF
TGTGCCAGCAGTGAGTTTTCGAGCACTTACAATGAGCAGTTCTTC
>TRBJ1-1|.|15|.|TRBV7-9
CASSLEEGQNTEAFF
TGTGCCAGCAGCTTAGAGGAGGGGCAGAACACTGAAGCTTTCTTT
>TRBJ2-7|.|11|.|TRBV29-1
CSVGDTYEQYF
TGCAGCGTCGGGGACACGTACGAGCAGTACTTC
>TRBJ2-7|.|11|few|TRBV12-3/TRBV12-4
CASSFGFEQYF
TGTGCCAGCAGTTTCGGCTTCGAGCAGTACTTC
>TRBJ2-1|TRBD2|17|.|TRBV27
CASSPWREGLRNNEQFF
TGTGCCAGCAGTCCTTGGCGGGAGGGCCTTCGGAACAATGAGCAGTTCTTC
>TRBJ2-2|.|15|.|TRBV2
CASSVGQRGTGELFF
TGTGCCAGCAGTGTTGGACAGAGGGGAACCGGGGAGCTGTTTTTT
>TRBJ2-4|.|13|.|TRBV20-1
CSARDPPTRIQYF
TGCAGTGCTAGAGACCCCCCTACTCGCATTCAGTACTTC
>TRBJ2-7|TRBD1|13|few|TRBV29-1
CSVTGTGSYEQYF
TGCAGCGTTACCGGGACAGGGTCCTACGAGCAGTACTTC
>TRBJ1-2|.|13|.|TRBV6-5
CASSYSISYGYTF
TGTGCCAGCAGTTACTCGATAAGCTATGGCTACACCTTC
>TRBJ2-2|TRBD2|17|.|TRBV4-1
CASSPTSGRTNTGELFF
TGCGCCAGCAGCCCGACTAGCGGGAGGACGAACACCGGGGAGCTGTTTTTT
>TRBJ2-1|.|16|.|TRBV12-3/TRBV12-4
CASSDPLGSSYNEQFF
TGTGCCAGCAGCGACCCTTTGGGTAGCTCCTACAATGAGCAGTTCTTC
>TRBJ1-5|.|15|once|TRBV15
CATSRDQAGNQPQHF
TGTGCCACCAGCAGAGACCAGGCAGGGAATCAGCCCCAGCATTTT
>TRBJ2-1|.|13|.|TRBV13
CASSLWGDNEQFF
TGTGCCAGCAGCCTATGGGGGGACAATGAGCAGTTCTTC
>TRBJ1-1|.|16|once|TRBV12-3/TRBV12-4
CASSFSVVRAKQEAFF
TGTGCCAGCAGTTTTAGCGTTGTGAGGGCGAAGCAAGAAGCTTTCTTT
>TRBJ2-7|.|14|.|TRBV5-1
CASSLWQGFYEQYF
TGCGCCAGCAGCTTGTGGCAGGGATTCTACGAGCAGTACTTC
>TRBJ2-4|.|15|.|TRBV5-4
CASSTRTEAKNIQYF
TGTGCCAGCAGCACACGGACGGAAGCCAAAAACATTCAGTACTTC
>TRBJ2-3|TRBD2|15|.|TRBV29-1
CSVEASGAGTDTQYF
TGCAGCGTTGAGGCCAGCGGGGCGGGCACAGATACGCAGTATTTT
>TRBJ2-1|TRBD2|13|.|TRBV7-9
CASSPRGRDEQFF
TGTGCCAGCAGCCCCCGTGGGAGGGATGAGCAGTTCTTC
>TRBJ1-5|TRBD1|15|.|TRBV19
CASKWGQGSNQPQHF
TGTGCCAGTAAATGGGGACAGGGGAGCAATCAGCCCCAGCATTTT
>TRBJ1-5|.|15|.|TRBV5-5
CASSIGTYSNQPQHF
TGTGCCAGCAGCATCGGGACATACAGCAATCAGCCCCAGCATTTT
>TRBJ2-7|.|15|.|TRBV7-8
CASSSMYLSSYEQYF
TGTGCCAGCAGCTCGATGTACTTAAGCTCCTACGAGCAGTACTTC
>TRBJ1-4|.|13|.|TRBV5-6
CASSLGGREKLFF
TGTGCCAGCAGCTTGGGAGGAAGGGAAAAACTGTTTTTT
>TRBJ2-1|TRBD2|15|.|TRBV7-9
CASSLGPSGDNEQFF
TGTGCCAGCAGCTTAGGGCCTAGCGGGGACAATGAGCAGTTCTTC
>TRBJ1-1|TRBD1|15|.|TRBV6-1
CASSEWTGDDTEAFF
TGTGCCAGCAGTGAGTGGACAGGGGATGACACTGAAGCTTTCTTT
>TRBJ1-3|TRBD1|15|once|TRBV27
CASSPRDSSGNTIYF
TGTGCCAGCAGCCCCCGGGACAGCTCTGGAAACACCATATATTTT
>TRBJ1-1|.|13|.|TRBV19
CASSIDGGTEAFF
TGTGCCAGTAGTATAGATGGAGGCACTGAAGCTTTCTTT
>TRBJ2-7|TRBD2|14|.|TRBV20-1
CSARELAGDSEQYF
TGCAGTGCTAGGGAACTAGCGGGAGACTCCGAGCAGTACTTC
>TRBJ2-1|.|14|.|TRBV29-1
CSVEGQGRYNEQFF
TGCAGCGTTGAGGGCCAGGGGAGATACAATGAGCAGTTCTTC
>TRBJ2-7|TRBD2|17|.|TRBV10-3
CAISPVSTGRSLYEQYF
TGTGCCATCTCCCCTGTTTCGACCGGGAGGTCCCTCTACGAGCAGTACTTC
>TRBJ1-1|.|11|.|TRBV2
CASRGTLGAFF
TGTGCCAGCAGAGGGACTCTCGGAGCTTTCTTT